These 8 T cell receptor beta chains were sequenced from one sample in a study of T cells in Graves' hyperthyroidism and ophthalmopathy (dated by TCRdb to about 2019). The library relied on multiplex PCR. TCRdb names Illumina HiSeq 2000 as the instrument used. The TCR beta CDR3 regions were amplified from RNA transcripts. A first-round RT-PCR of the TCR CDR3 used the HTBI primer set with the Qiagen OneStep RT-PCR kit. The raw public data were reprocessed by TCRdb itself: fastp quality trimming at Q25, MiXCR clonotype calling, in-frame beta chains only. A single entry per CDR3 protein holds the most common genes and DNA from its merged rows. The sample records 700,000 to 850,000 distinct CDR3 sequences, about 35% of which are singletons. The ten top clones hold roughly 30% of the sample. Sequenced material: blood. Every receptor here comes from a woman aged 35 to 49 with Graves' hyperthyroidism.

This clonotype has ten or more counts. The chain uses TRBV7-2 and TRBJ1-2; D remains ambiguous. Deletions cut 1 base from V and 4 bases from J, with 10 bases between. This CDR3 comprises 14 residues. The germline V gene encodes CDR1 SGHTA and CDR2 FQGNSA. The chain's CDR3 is CASSLVPVIYGYTF. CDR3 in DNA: TGTGCCAGCAGCTTAGTTCCAGTCATCTATGGCTACACCTTC.

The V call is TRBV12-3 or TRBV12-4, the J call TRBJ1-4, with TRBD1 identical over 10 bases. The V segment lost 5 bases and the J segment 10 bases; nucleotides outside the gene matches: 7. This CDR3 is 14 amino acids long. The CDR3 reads CASSDDRGLGKLFF. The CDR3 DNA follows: TGTGCCAGCAGTGATGACAGGGGGCTGGGAAAACTGTTTTTT.

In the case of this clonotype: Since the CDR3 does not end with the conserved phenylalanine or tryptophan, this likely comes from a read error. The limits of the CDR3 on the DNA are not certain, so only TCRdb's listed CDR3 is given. Here the CDR3 reads CASSLGFL. The chain couples TRBV7-2 to TRBJ1-6. Germline CDR1 is SGHTA and CDR2 is FQGNSA. The CDR3 is 8 residues long, ends included.

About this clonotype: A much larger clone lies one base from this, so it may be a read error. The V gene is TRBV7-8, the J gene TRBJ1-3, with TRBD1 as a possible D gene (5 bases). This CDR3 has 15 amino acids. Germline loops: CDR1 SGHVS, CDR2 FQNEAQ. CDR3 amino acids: CASSQEVTVMDTIYF. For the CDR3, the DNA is TGCGCCAGCAGCCAAGAGGTGACAGTGATGGACACCATATATTTT.

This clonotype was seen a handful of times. In DNA form, the CDR3 reads TGCAGCGTCCCCAGCCTTGGGTCGGGTGGCTACACCTTC. It translates to CSVPSLGSGGYTF. The chain joins TRBV29-1 to TRBJ1-2; D gene unclear. The CDR3 has 13 residues. Germline CDR1 is SQVTM and CDR2 is ANQGSEA. V lost 6 bases, J lost 7 bases, and 18 bases lay in between. Looking up the rest from reference TRBV29-1 and TRBJ1-2 gives the full variable domain: SAVISQKPSRDICQRGTSLTIQCQVDSQVTMMFWYRQQPGQSLTLIATANQGSEATYESGFVIDKFPISRPNLTFSTLTVSNMSPEDSSIYLCSVPSLGSGGYTFGSGTRLTVV.

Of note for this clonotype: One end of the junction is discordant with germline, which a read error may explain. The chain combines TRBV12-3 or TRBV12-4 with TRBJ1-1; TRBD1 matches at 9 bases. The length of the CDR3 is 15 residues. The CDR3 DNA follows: TGTGCCAGCAGCAGTCAACAGGGGGCGAACACTCAAGCTTTCTTT. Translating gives CASSSQQGANTQAFF.

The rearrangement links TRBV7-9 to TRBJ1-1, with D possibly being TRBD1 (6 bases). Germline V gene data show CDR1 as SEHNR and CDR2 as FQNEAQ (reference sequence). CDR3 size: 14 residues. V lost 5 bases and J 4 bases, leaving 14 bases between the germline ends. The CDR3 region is CASSRGGGFTEAFF. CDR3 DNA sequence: TGTGCCAGCAGCCGGGGCGGGGGCTTCACTGAAGCTTTCTTT. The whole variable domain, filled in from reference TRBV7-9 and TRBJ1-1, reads DTGVSQNPRHKITKRGQNVTFRCDPISEHNRLYWYRQTLGQGPEFLTYFQNEAQLEKSRLLSDRFSAERPKGSFSTLEIQRTEQGDSAMYLCASSRGGGFTEAFFGQGTRLTVV.

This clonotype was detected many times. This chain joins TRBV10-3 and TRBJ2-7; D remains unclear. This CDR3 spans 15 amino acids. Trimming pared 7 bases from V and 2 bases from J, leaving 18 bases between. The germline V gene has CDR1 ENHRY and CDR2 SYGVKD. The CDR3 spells CAIMNDQDAPYEQYF. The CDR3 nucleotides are TGTGCCATCATGAACGACCAGGACGCCCCCTACGAGCAGTACTTC.